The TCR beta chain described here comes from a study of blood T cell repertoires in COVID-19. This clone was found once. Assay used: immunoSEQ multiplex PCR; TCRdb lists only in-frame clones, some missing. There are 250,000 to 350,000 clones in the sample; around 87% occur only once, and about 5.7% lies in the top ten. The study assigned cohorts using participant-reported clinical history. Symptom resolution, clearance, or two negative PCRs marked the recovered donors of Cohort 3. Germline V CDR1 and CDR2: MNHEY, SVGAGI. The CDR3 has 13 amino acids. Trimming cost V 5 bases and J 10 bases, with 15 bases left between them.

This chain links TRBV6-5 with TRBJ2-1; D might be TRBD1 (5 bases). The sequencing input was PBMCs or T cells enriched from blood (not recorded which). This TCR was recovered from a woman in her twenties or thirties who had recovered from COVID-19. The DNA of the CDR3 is TGTGCCAGCAGTCCAACTCTTGACAGAGAGCAGTTCTTC. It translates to CASSPTLDREQFF.